This T cell receptor beta chain was found in a study of T cells after yellow fever vaccination. General study results and limits: Reappearance after the booster was observed for most primary-vaccination clones (around 95% CD4, more than 70% CD8).

In TCRdb, the 5' RACE reads were re-called with MiXCR into one record per CDR3 protein. The sample lists 300,000 to 350,000 distinct CDR3 sequences, approximately 4% occurring once. The CDR3 runs 12 residues. The germline V and J ends were trimmed by 3 bases and 4 bases, with 10 bases remaining between them. CDR1 and CDR2 from the germline V gene are DFQATT and SNEGSKA (reference sequence). A note on this clonotype: Antigen unknown.

The starting material was PBMCs, obtained 15 days after the yellow fever booster vaccination. The source of this sequence is a man in his late teens or twenties who received the YFV17D yellow fever vaccine. This rearrangement joins TRBV20-1 to TRBJ2-7; maybe TRBD1 (5 bases). The CDR3 spells CSASRGQYEQYF. CDR3 coding DNA: TGCAGTGCTAGCCGTGGACAATACGAGCAGTACTTC.